The present TCR beta chain was sequenced within a study of cytomegalovirus exposure and HLA in healthy donors. On this clone itself: The antigen is not known.

With 60 Vbeta and 13 Jbeta primers, the PCR was carried out. Repertoires were generated with immunoSEQ multiplex PCR, while TCRdb's copy carries only in-frame clones and drops some. The sample lists about 94,000 clones, more than 65% seen once, with about 9.3% in the top ten. Study-wide points: Within an earlier analysis, most TCR beta V segments proved productive either about 87% or about 30% of the time. Information on immune exposure was restricted to one variable (CMV serostatus). For TCR beta chains, V- and J-gene trimming was later linked to a missense DCLRE1C variant.

This donor's record omits CMV serostatus. The material sequenced was PBMCs. The receptor was isolated from a human donor in good health.

The CDR3 sequence is CASSPLAGIRQETQYF. The CDR3 nucleotides are TGTGCCAGCAGCCCGCTAGCGGGGATCCGACAAGAGACCCAGTACTTC. This chain links TRBV7-2 with TRBJ2-5; 9 bases match TRBD2. V lost 5 bases to trimming and J lost 2 bases; unmatched junction nucleotides: 9. Germline V gene lookup returns CDR1 SGHTA and CDR2 FQGNSA. The CDR3 loop spans 16 amino acids.